These 31 T cell receptor beta chains came from one sample sequenced in a study of shared clonotypes between healthy human individuals. Clones were read by immunoSEQ multiplex PCR, and TCRdb kept only the in-frame ones, dropping some. This sample has about 980,000 clones, with over 60% found just once. What was sequenced was memory CD4+ T cells sorted from blood. Subset reported: CD45RA-negative fraction. Every receptor here comes from a young man in good health.

The chain is built from TRBV6-1 and TRBJ1-6; 7 positions agree with TRBD1. This CDR3 comprises 15 residues. Germline trimming cut 4 bases from V and 9 bases from J; bases unmatched to any gene: 9. CDR1 is MNHNS, CDR2 SASEGT, per germline. The CDR3 reads CASSASPGQSSPLHF. The CDR3 DNA reads as TGTGCCAGCAGTGCCTCTCCGGGACAGAGTTCACCCCTCCACTTT.

The V call is TRBV7-6, the J call TRBJ2-1; a weak D match, TRBD2 (6 bases). Trimming removed 4 bases at V and 6 bases at J, with 13 bases between. Germline V lookup: CDR1 SGHVS, CDR2 FNYEAQ. This CDR3 contains 14 residues. In DNA, the CDR3 is TGTGCCAGCAGCTCGACTAGGAGCGTCAATGAGCAGTTCTTC. Amino acids: CASSSTRSVNEQFF.

The chain combines TRBV5-4 with TRBJ2-7, with D unclear. CDR3 length: 14 residues. Between the trimmed V and J ends, which lost 4 bases and 0 bases, there was a span of 11 bases. Germline loops: CDR1 SGHNT, CDR2 YYREEE (reference sequence). CDR3 protein: CASSLRQLSYEQYF. In nucleotides, the CDR3 is TGTGCCAGCAGCCTTCGTCAGCTCTCCTACGAGCAGTACTTC. The whole variable domain, remainder taken from reference TRBV5-4 and TRBJ2-7, is ETGVTQSPTHLIKTRGQQVTLRCSSQSGHNTVSWYQQALGQGPQFIFQYYREEENGRGNFPPRFSGLQFPNYSSELNVNALELDDSALYLCASSLRQLSYEQYFGPGTRLTVT.

The rearrangement joins TRBV6-1 to TRBJ1-2; 8 bases are shared with TRBD1. This CDR3 region has 13 residues. CDR1 is MNHNS and CDR2 is SASEGT in the germline V gene. V was pared by 6 bases and J by 8 bases, with 8 bases of the junction left unmatched. DNA for the CDR3: TGTGCCAGCAGGGACAGGGCCCCGGGGGGCTACACCTTC. Its protein is CASRDRAPGGYTF.

The rearrangement links TRBV11-2 to TRBJ2-3, with 9 bases aligning to TRBD2. The CDR3 runs 15 residues. Trimming took 5 bases from V and 1 from J; bases not matched to a gene: 4. CDR1 is SGHAT and CDR2 is FQNNGV in the germline V gene. CDR3 DNA sequence: TGTGCCAGCAGCGGGACTAGCTGGCGCACAGATACGCAGTATTTT. Protein sequence: CASSGTSWRTDTQYF.

The chain joins TRBV30 to TRBJ2-3; the D gene is possibly TRBD2 (5 bases). The CDR3 runs 15 residues. CDR1 is GTSNPN and CDR2 is SVGIG in the germline V gene (reference sequence). V lost 0 bases to trimming and J lost 1 base, with 11 bases between them. The DNA of the CDR3 is TGTGCCTGGAGTGTACGGCGGGCTGGCACAGATACGCAGTATTTT. Protein sequence: CAWSVRRAGTDTQYF.

This clone has just one count. This chain uses TRBV5-1 with TRBJ1-3; 7 positions match TRBD1. The germline CDR1 and CDR2 sequences are SGHRS and YFSETQ. J was trimmed by 0 bases and V by 4 bases; bases with no gene match: 4. The CDR3 is 15 amino acids. The CDR3 is CASSETGPSGNTIYF. CDR3 nucleotide sequence: TGCGCCAGCAGCGAGACAGGGCCCTCTGGAAACACCATATATTTT.

The genes are TRBV5-4 and TRBJ2-1; possible D gene TRBD1, 6 bases. The CDR3 extends over 15 amino acids. Trimming cost V 4 bases and J 0 bases, with 11 bases left between them. The germline gives CDR1 SGHNT, CDR2 YYREEE (reference sequence). The CDR3 is CASSLDRSSYNEQFF. The CDR3 DNA follows: TGTGCCAGCAGCCTCGACAGGAGCTCCTACAATGAGCAGTTCTTC. The full variable domain, rest sourced from reference TRBV5-4 and TRBJ2-1, is ETGVTQSPTHLIKTRGQQVTLRCSSQSGHNTVSWYQQALGQGPQFIFQYYREEENGRGNFPPRFSGLQFPNYSSELNVNALELDDSALYLCASSLDRSSYNEQFFGPGTRLTVL.

J is TRBJ2-4 and V is TRBV18; 7 nucleotides match TRBD1. Germline V gene sequence: CDR1 KGHSH, CDR2 LQKENI. The CDR3 is 14 amino acids. The J segment lost 6 bases and the V segment lost 3 bases, leaving 5 bases of the junction unmatched. The CDR3 here is CASSPDRVANIQYF. CDR3 DNA sequence: TGTGCCAGCTCACCCGACAGGGTTGCAAACATTCAGTACTTC.

V usage is TRBV6-1 and J usage is TRBJ2-3; D is uncertain. The CDR3 contains 14 residues. V lost 6 bases and J 4 bases, leaving 14 bases between the germline ends. Germline V gives CDR1 MNHNS, CDR2 SASEGT. The CDR3 protein is CASRRQPTADTQYF. In nucleotides, the CDR3 is TGTGCCAGCAGGCGGCAGCCTACCGCAGATACGCAGTATTTT.

The rearrangement joins TRBV20-1 to TRBJ2-1, with unresolved D. Between the trimmed V and J ends, which lost 0 bases and 9 bases, there was a span of 6 bases. The CDR3 covers 11 residues. Germline V gives CDR1 DFQATT, CDR2 SNEGSKA (reference sequence). The CDR3 loop is CSARDTVEQFF. As DNA, the CDR3 is TGCAGTGCTAGAGATACCGTTGAGCAGTTCTTC.

The CDR3 DNA is TGCGCCAGCAGTAGACAGGCCTCCTACGAGCAGTACTTC. This encodes CASSRQASYEQYF. This chain joins TRBV5-1 and TRBJ2-7, with D possibly TRBD1 on 6 matching bases. The CDR3 is 13 amino acids. Germline V lookup: CDR1 SGHRS, CDR2 YFSETQ. The V end was cut by 5 bases, the J end by 0 bases, with 9 bases between.

This clone appeared a few times. This CDR3 reads CASSLGGRTYNEQFF. Here the CDR3 DNA reads TGTGCCAGCAGCTTAGGGGGGCGGACCTACAATGAGCAGTTCTTC. V usage is TRBV11-1 and J usage is TRBJ2-1, with a tentative D call TRBD1 (6 bases). Germline lookup yields CDR1 SGHAT and CDR2 FQDESV (reference sequence). Trimming took 1 base from V and 2 from J, leaving 9 bases between them. The length of the CDR3 is 15 residues. Full variable domain (missing parts from reference TRBV11-1 and TRBJ2-1): EAEVAQSPRYKITEKSQAVAFWCDPISGHATLYWYRQILGQGPELLVQFQDESVVDDSQLPKDRFSAERLKGVDSTLKIQPAELGDSAMYLCASSLGGRTYNEQFFGPGTRLTVL.

This chain uses TRBV5-1 with TRBJ1-4; D uncertain. V was cut by 4 bases and J by 8 bases, with 15 bases left in between. The length of the CDR3 is 14 residues. Per the germline V gene, CDR1 is SGHRS and CDR2 is YFSETQ. CDR3 in amino acids: CASSVRPGSEKLFF. The CDR3 DNA reads TGCGCCAGCAGCGTACGACCTGGTAGCGAAAAACTGTTTTTT.

This clone was counted a few times. The same CDR3 also results from other DNA sequences found in this sample. This rearrangement joins TRBV2 to TRBJ1-2; 7 bases map to TRBD1. The length of the CDR3 is 11 residues. V lost 9 bases to trimming and J lost 5 bases; unmatched junction nucleotides: 3. Per germline, CDR1 SNHLY and CDR2 FYNNEI. The CDR3 DNA reads TGTGCCAGTACAGGGGATTATGGCTACACCTTC. Protein: CASTGDYGYTF.

The rearrangement joins TRBV2 to TRBJ1-5; TRBD1 aligns across 7 bases. The CDR3 length is 15 residues. Per germline, CDR1 SNHLY and CDR2 FYNNEI. V shed 7 bases and J 0 bases; nucleotides not matched to a gene: 6. The CDR3 reads CASTKGDSSNQPQHF. DNA for the CDR3: TGTGCCAGCACCAAAGGGGACAGTAGCAATCAGCCCCAGCATTTT. The complete variable domain, with remaining parts taken from reference TRBV2 and TRBJ1-5, reads EPEVTQTPSHQVTQMGQEVILRCVPISNHLYFYWYRQILGQKVEFLVSFYNNEISEKSEIFDDQFSVERPDGSNFTLKIRSTKLEDSAMYFCASTKGDSSNQPQHFGDGTRLSIL.

About this clone itself: Its ends do not fully match the called genes, so a read error is possible. The V call is TRBV6-5, the J call TRBJ1-1, with 9 bases identical to TRBD1. Germline V gives CDR1 MNHEY, CDR2 SVGAGI. The CDR3 sequence is 14 residues long. The CDR3 DNA sequence: TGTGCCATCAGTGTTTCGGGACAGGGCAAAAAAGCTTTCTTT. It is translated as CAISVSGQGKKAFF.

About this clone itself: Other DNA variants within this sample encode the same CDR3. The genes are TRBV11-2 and TRBJ1-2; no clear D gene. There are 11 residues in the CDR3. Germline lookup yields CDR1 SGHAT and CDR2 FQNNGV. V lost 5 bases and J 4 bases, leaving 5 bases between the germline ends. CDR3 amino acids: CASSQGYGYTF. The CDR3 nucleotides are TGTGCCAGCAGCCAAGGCTATGGCTACACCTTC.

Many counts were recorded for this clone. A single base separates this from a much larger clone, so it may be a read error. Other DNA sequences within the sample encode an identical CDR3. This chain joins TRBV4-1 and TRBJ2-3, with 11 bases fitting TRBD2. The trim removed 1 base at V and 3 bases at J, leaving 0 bases unmatched. The CDR3 contains 15 residues. The V gene's germline CDR1 is MGHRA and CDR2 YSYEKL. CDR3 loop: CASSQGLAGTDTQYF. CDR3 in DNA: TGCGCCAGCAGCCAAGGACTAGCGGGAACAGATACGCAGTATTTT.

The CDR3 loop is CASSPRGLAANTGELFF. The CDR3 region has the DNA TGTGCCAGCAGTCCCCGCGGACTAGCGGCGAACACCGGGGAGCTGTTTTTT. The rearrangement joins TRBV2 to TRBJ2-2; 10 bases map to TRBD2. J gave up 0 bases and V 5 bases, and 6 bases lay outside the gene matches. The germline CDR1 and CDR2 sequences are SNHLY and FYNNEI. This CDR3 has 17 residues.

The chain has TRBV5-4 and TRBJ2-5, with TRBD1 matching 9 bases. Germline CDR1 and CDR2: SGHNT and YYREEE (reference sequence). CDR3 size: 16 residues. Trimming cost V 4 bases and J 3 bases; bases outside gene matches: 10. CDR3 coding DNA: TGTGCCAGCAGCCCCGGAGCACGGACAGGGGAAGAGACCCAGTACTTC. Translated: CASSPGARTGEETQYF.

V is TRBV5-8 and J is TRBJ1-1; no clear D gene. CDR3 length equals 15 residues. The V gene's germline CDR1 is SGHTS and CDR2 YDEGEE. V lost 0 bases and J lost 4, with 13 bases in between. The CDR3 reads CASSLVTARSTEAFF. CDR3 in DNA: TGTGCCAGCAGCTTGGTCACGGCCCGGAGCACTGAAGCTTTCTTT.

This clone was seen only once. The V gene is TRBV19, the J gene TRBJ1-5, with a weak D call TRBD1 (6 bases). The CDR3 has 15 residues. Trimming took 8 bases from V and 1 from J, leaving 15 bases between them. Germline assignment: CDR1 LNHDA and CDR2 SQIVND (reference sequence). The CDR3 loop reads CASGRQELSNQPQHF. CDR3 nucleotides: TGTGCCAGTGGGAGACAGGAGTTAAGCAATCAGCCCCAGCATTTT.

The sample holds many counts of this clone. Other nucleotide sequences in the sample specify the same CDR3. V and J are TRBV29-1 and TRBJ1-2, with TRBD1 as a possible D gene (5 bases). V dropped 2 bases and J dropped 5 bases, with 9 bases sitting between them. This CDR3 has 12 amino acids. CDR1 is SQVTM, CDR2 ANQGSEA, per germline. CDR3 sequence: CSVEQGGYGYTF. CDR3 nucleotides: TGCAGCGTTGAACAGGGAGGTTATGGCTACACCTTC. The full variable domain, in which reference TRBV29-1 and TRBJ1-2 provide the parts outside the CDR3, is SAVISQKPSRDICQRGTSLTIQCQVDSQVTMMFWYRQQPGQSLTLIATANQGSEATYESGFVIDKFPISRPNLTFSTLTVSNMSPEDSSIYLCSVEQGGYGYTFGSGTRLTVV.

The chain employs TRBV5-8 and TRBJ2-7; 7 bases fit TRBD1. The CDR3 has 13 residues. Trimming cost V 3 bases and J 6 bases; bases outside gene matches: 6. Germline V gene lookup returns CDR1 SGHTS and CDR2 YDEGEE. Here the CDR3 DNA reads TGTGCCAGCAGCTGGGGGACAGTAGGCGAGCAGTACTTC. Amino acids: CASSWGTVGEQYF.

This chain connects TRBV7-6 to TRBJ2-1, with TRBD2 matching over 8 bases. This CDR3 comprises 17 residues. The germline V gene encodes CDR1 SGHVS and CDR2 FNYEAQ. V was pared by 5 bases and J by 2 bases, with 11 bases of the junction left unmatched. The CDR3 DNA reads as TGTGCCAGCAGCCCAGGGTATGGACTAGCCACCTACAATGAGCAGTTCTTC. The encoded protein is CASSPGYGLATYNEQFF. Supplemented by reference TRBV7-6 and TRBJ2-1, the full variable domain reads GAGVSQSPRYKVTKRGQDVALRCDPISGHVSLYWYRQALGQGPEFLTYFNYEAQQDKSGLPNDRFSAERPEGSISTLTIQRTEQRDSAMYRCASSPGYGLATYNEQFFGPGTRLTVL.

This sequence joins TRBV6-5 and TRBJ1-2, with D unresolved. Germline-derived CDR1 and CDR2 are MNHEY and SVGAGI. V lost 0 bases to trimming and J lost 8 bases, with 13 bases between them. There are 14 residues in the CDR3. CDR3 sequence reads: CASSYSVFGGGYTF. The CDR3 region has the DNA TGTGCCAGCAGTTACTCGGTGTTCGGCGGCGGCTACACCTTC.

This chain connects TRBV19 to TRBJ2-1; 7 nucleotides match TRBD2. Germline V gene lookup returns CDR1 LNHDA and CDR2 SQIVND (reference sequence). The CDR3 covers 16 residues. With 3 bases clipped from V and 3 bases from J, the junction kept 8 bases outside the gene matches. CDR3 coding DNA: TGTGCCAGTAGTATTAGGGCGGGGGACCTCTACAATGAGCAGTTCTTC. Translating it yields CASSIRAGDLYNEQFF.

Only one count was recorded for this clone. V gene TRBV6-5 combines with J gene TRBJ2-1; 8 nucleotides agree with TRBD1. Germline V gene data show CDR1 as MNHEY and CDR2 as SVGAGI. The trim removed 5 bases at V and 7 bases at J, leaving 10 bases unmatched. The CDR3 is made up of 15 amino acids. This CDR3 reads CASSRPGQALNEQFF. The CDR3 DNA reads as TGTGCCAGCAGTAGACCGGGACAGGCCCTTAATGAGCAGTTCTTC.

This clone was seen a handful of times. This chain links TRBV2 with TRBJ1-5; D is ambiguous. The CDR3 contains 13 residues. Germline assignment: CDR1 SNHLY and CDR2 FYNNEI. V lost 5 bases to trimming and J lost 4 bases, with 9 bases between them. This CDR3 is CASSSDINQPQHF. The CDR3 region has the DNA TGTGCCAGCAGTTCCGACATAAATCAGCCCCAGCATTTT.

This clone was seen a handful of times. A much larger clone lies a single base off, so this may be a read error. The gene calls are TRBV11-2 and TRBJ1-1; the D is unclear. V dropped 6 bases and J dropped 1 base, with 3 bases sitting between them. CDR3 length: 11 amino acids. Germline lookup yields CDR1 SGHAT and CDR2 FQNNGV. The CDR3 DNA follows: TGTGCCAGCAGGTCGAACACTGAAGCTTTCTTT. Translated, it gives CASRSNTEAFF.